A single sample is the source of the 7 T cell receptor beta chains below, sequenced in a study of blood T cell repertoires in COVID-19. This table comes from immunoSEQ multiplex PCR, and its TCRdb copy is limited to in-frame clones, with some not included. The sample shows tens of thousands of clones, about 83% of them seen only once. What was sequenced was peripheral blood. These receptors were obtained from a man between 70 and 80 years old with COVID-19, enrolled during active disease.

This clone was observed a single time. The chain carries TRBV28 and TRBJ1-6, with D tentatively TRBD1 (5 bases). The CDR3 consists of 12 residues. V lost 6 bases and J 10 bases, leaving 10 bases between the germline ends. From germline, CDR1 is MDHEN and CDR2 SYDVKM. CDR3 DNA sequence: TGTGCCAGCAGCACAGGTGAATCACCCCTCCACTTT. It is translated as CASSTGESPLHF.

This clone was seen only a few times. The chain joins TRBV7-2 to TRBJ2-7; D might be TRBD2 (7 bases). V lost 1 base to trimming and J lost 5 bases, with 18 bases between them. CDR1 and CDR2 from the germline V gene are SGHTA and FQGNSA. The CDR3 is 16 amino acids. CDR3 nucleotides: TGTGCCAGCAGCTTAGGGGGGGGCGACAGATCTCACGAGCAGTACTTC. Its protein product is CASSLGGGDRSHEQYF.

The J gene is TRBJ2-5, the V gene TRBV11-2, with 8 nucleotides matching TRBD2. The germline V gene has CDR1 SGHAT and CDR2 FQNNGV. The CDR3 loop spans 16 amino acids. J was trimmed by 5 bases and V by 5 bases; bases with no gene match: 13. The CDR3 loop reads CASSPPGLALVETQYF. The DNA of the CDR3 is TGTGCCAGCAGCCCCCCAGGACTAGCCCTCGTTGAGACCCAGTACTTC.

The chain carries TRBV7-8 and TRBJ1-1; TRBD1 matches at 8 bases. This CDR3 is 13 amino acids long. The ends lost 5 bases at V and 6 bases at J; junction bases unmatched: 5. Germline CDR1 SGHVS, CDR2 FQNEAQ. The CDR3 nucleotides are TGTGCCAGCAGCCGGGACAGGATCTCTGAAGCTTTCTTT. Protein product: CASSRDRISEAFF.

V gene TRBV15 combines with J gene TRBJ1-4; 7 bases map to TRBD1. Germline lookup yields CDR1 LNHNV and CDR2 YYDKDF (reference sequence). The CDR3 length is 14 residues. J lost 8 bases, V lost 3 bases, and 6 bases had no gene match. CDR3 DNA sequence: TGTGCCACCAGCAGGGAGGGGACAGTCGAAAAACTGTTTTTT. Its translation is CATSREGTVEKLFF. The complete variable domain, with remaining parts taken from reference TRBV15 and TRBJ1-4, reads DAMVIQNPRYQVTQFGKPVTLSCSQTLNHNVMYWYQQKSSQAPKLLFHYYDKDFNNEADTPDNFQSRRPNTSFCFLDIRSPGLGDTAMYLCATSREGTVEKLFFGSGTQLSVL.

The chain is built from TRBV6-5 and TRBJ1-1; 7 bases agree with TRBD1. The CDR3 runs 15 residues. Unmatched junction bases numbered 9, after V lost 4 bases and J lost 4 bases. CDR1 MNHEY and CDR2 SVGAGI come from the germline V gene. The CDR3 protein is CASSSPKTGRTEAFF. CDR3 coding DNA: TGTGCCAGCAGTTCTCCAAAGACAGGGCGCACTGAAGCTTTCTTT.

The rearrangement links TRBV15 to TRBJ2-2; D uncertain. The CDR3 sequence is 13 residues long. The germline V and J ends were trimmed by 1 base and 6 bases, with 6 bases remaining between them. CDR1 is LNHNV and CDR2 is YYDKDF in the germline V gene (reference sequence). CDR3 sequence reads: CATSRVRPGELFF. CDR3 DNA sequence: TGTGCCACCAGCAGAGTCCGTCCCGGGGAGCTGTTTTTT.